This T cell receptor beta chain appears in the sequencing data of a study of vaccination and CD4 T cells after COVID-19. Study overall: Each of the control cultures got a CEFX pool, an HIV-1 Nef pool, or no peptide.

Study results and caveats: Reactive clonotype counts went from median 21 after infection to roughly 41 after vaccination, nonsignificantly.

Researchers used the Oncomine TCR Beta short-read assay to sequence DNA from cultured CD4+ T cells. It was cultured CD4+ T cells from which genomic DNA was extracted. From the PCR reads, TCRdb called clonotypes with MiXCR, one entry per CDR3 protein. The data show around 10,000 distinct CDR3 sequences, around 29% seen once. This clonotype appeared a few times. What it binds is not known. The treatment denotes: roughly 10-day PBMC culture with coronavirus spike peptide pools or control peptides (ViraFEST assay). The unexposed donor gave CD4+ T cells before the COVID-19 pandemic (2011-2018). The sample taken for sequencing was CD4+ T cells from blood, cultured in vitro. The clonotype comes from a human donor in good health.

CDR3 in amino acids: CATSDRLRGERGHSQYNEQFF. The DNA of the CDR3 is TGTGCCACCAGTGATCGTCTTAGGGGTGAAAGAGGGCACTCTCAATACAATGAGCAGTTCTTC. The J gene is TRBJ2-1, the V gene TRBV24-1; the D call may be TRBD1 or TRBD2 (5 bases each). Per germline, CDR1 KGHDR and CDR2 SFDVKD. V was cut by 3 bases and J by 4 bases, with 30 bases left in between. This CDR3 contains 21 residues.